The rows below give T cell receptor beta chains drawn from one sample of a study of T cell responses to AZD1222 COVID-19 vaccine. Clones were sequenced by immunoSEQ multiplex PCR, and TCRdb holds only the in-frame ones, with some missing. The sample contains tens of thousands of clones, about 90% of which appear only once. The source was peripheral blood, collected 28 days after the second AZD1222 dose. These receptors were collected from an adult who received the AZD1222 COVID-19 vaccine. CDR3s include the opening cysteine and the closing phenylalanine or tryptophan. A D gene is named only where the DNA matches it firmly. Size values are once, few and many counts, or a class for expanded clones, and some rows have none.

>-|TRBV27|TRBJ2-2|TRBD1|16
CASSVWTGDHTGELFF
TGTGCCAGCAGTGTTTGGACAGGGGATCACACCGGGGAGCTGTTTTTT
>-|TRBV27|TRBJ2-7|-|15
CASSLMASENYEQYF
TGTGCCAGCAGTTTAATGGCTAGCGAAAACTACGAGCAGTACTTC
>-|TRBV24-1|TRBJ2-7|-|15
CATSDPLDRAVEQYF
TGTGCCACCAGTGATCCCCTTGACAGAGCGGTCGAGCAGTACTTC
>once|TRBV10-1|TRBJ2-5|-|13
CASSETVQETQYF
TGCGCCAGCAGTGAGACGGTCCAAGAGACCCAGTACTTC
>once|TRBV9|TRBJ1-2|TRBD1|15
CASSVGAGQGYGYTF
TGTGCCAGCAGCGTTGGGGCGGGACAGGGCTATGGCTACACCTTC
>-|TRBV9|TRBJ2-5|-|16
CASSPEPGQAGETQYF
TGTGCCAGCAGCCCCGAGCCCGGACAGGCGGGGGAGACCCAGTACTTC
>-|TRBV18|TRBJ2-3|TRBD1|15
CASSPRDRVTDTQYF
TGTGCCAGCTCCCCCCGGGACAGGGTCACAGATACGCAGTATTTT
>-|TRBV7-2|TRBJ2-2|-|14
CASSPRTLTGELFF
TGTGCCAGCAGCCCCCGGACATTAACCGGGGAGCTGTTTTTT
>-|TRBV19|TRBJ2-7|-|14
CARLRGGKEYEQYF
TGTGCCAGACTCAGAGGGGGGAAGGAGTACGAGCAGTACTTC
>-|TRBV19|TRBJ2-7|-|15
CASSIQHLPPYEQYF
TGTGCCAGTAGTATACAACATCTACCCCCCTACGAGCAGTACTTC
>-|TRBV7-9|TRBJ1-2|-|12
CAGRREDSGYTF
TGTGCCGGCCGCCGGGAGGATAGTGGCTACACCTTC
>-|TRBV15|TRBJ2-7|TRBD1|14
CATSSGTGNNEQYF
TGTGCCACCAGCTCCGGGACAGGGAACAACGAGCAGTACTTC
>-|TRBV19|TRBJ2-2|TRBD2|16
CASRGGLAVNTGELFF
TGTGCCAGTAGGGGGGGACTAGCGGTGAACACCGGGGAGCTGTTTTTT
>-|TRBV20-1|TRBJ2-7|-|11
CSAPQGYEQYF
TGCAGTGCTCCCCAGGGTTACGAGCAGTACTTC
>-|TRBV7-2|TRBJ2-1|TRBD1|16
CASSLGTGGSYNEQFF
TGTGCCAGCAGCTTAGGTACAGGGGGCTCCTACAATGAGCAGTTCTTC
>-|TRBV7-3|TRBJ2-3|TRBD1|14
CASSRGTGTDTQYF
TGTGCCAGCAGCCGTGGGACAGGAACAGATACGCAGTATTTT
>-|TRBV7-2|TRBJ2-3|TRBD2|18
CASSGPGTSGRRTDTQYF
TGTGCCAGCAGCGGCCCTGGGACTAGCGGGAGGCGCACAGATACGCAGTATTTT
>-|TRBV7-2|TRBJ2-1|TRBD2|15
CASSLSGSIYNEQFF
TGTGCCAGCAGCTTAAGCGGGAGCATCTACAATGAGCAGTTCTTC
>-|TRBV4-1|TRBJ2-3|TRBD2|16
CASNGLAGGKRDTQYF
TGCGCCAGCAATGGGCTAGCGGGAGGAAAGAGAGATACGCAGTATTTT
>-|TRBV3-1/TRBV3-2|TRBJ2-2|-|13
CAIEGHGTGELFF
TGTGCCATAGAAGGGCACGGCACCGGGGAGCTGTTTTTT
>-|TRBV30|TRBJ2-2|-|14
CAWSAHLNTGELFF
TGTGCCTGGAGTGCTCATCTGAACACCGGGGAGCTGTTTTTT
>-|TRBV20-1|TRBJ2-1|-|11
CSAEREYEQFF
TGCAGTGCTGAGAGGGAATATGAGCAGTTCTTC
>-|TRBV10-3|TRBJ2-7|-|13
CAISERSLYEQYF
TGTGCCATCAGTGAGCGGAGTCTCTACGAGCAGTACTTC
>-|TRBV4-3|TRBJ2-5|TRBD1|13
CASSRDRQETQYF
TGCGCCAGCAGCCGGGACAGACAAGAGACCCAGTACTTC
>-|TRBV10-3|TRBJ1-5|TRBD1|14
CAASTGDSNQPQHF
TGTGCCGCGTCGACAGGGGATAGCAATCAGCCCCAGCATTTT
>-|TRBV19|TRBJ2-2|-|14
CASSIVQNTGELFF
TGTGCCAGTAGTATAGTTCAGAACACCGGGGAGCTGTTTTTT
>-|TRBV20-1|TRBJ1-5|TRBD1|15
CSASPPGTGIQPQHF
TGCAGTGCTAGTCCACCCGGGACAGGGATTCAGCCCCAGCATTTT
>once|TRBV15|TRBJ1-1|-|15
CATSREPQGGTEAFF
TGTGCCACCAGCAGAGAGCCTCAAGGAGGCACTGAAGCTTTCTTT
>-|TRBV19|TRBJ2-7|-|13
CASSIGGAYEQYF
TGTGCCAGTAGTATCGGCGGTGCCTACGAGCAGTACTTC
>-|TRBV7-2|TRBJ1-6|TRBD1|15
CASSLAGQGESPLHF
TGTGCCAGCAGCCTAGCGGGACAGGGGGAATCACCCCTCCACTTT
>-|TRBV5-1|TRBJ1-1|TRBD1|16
CASSLDGGTGNSEAFF
TGCGCCAGCAGCTTGGATGGCGGGACAGGGAATTCTGAAGCTTTCTTT
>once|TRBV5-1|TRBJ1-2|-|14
CASSSGQPAEGYTF
TGCGCCAGCAGCTCTGGACAGCCCGCCGAGGGCTACACCTTC
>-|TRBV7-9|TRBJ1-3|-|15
CASSPGTPSGNTIYF
TGTGCCAGCAGCCCCGGGACACCCTCTGGAAACACCATATATTTT
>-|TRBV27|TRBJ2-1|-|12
CASSLRDNEQFF
TGTGCCAGCAGTTTACGGGACAATGAGCAGTTCTTC
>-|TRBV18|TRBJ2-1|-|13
CASSPVWGYEQFF
TGTGCCAGCTCACCCGTCTGGGGATATGAGCAGTTCTTC
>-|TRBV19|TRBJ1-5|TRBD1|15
CASSDRGRSNQPQHF
TGTGCCAGTAGTGACAGGGGCCGTAGCAATCAGCCCCAGCATTTT
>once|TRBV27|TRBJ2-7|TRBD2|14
CASTWTSGSYEQYF
TGTGCCAGCACCTGGACTAGCGGGAGCTACGAGCAGTACTTC
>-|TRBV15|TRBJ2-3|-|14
CATSRVLARDTQYF
TGTGCCACCAGCAGAGTTCTAGCGAGGGATACGCAGTATTTT
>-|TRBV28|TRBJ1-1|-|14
CASSPGGQGTEAFF
TGTGCCAGCAGCCCCGGGGGGCAGGGCACTGAAGCTTTCTTT
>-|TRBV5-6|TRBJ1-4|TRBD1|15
CASSLEAGGNEKLFF
TGTGCCAGCAGCTTGGAGGCAGGGGGAAATGAAAAACTGTTTTTT
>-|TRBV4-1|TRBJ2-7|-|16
CASSQAGTFSSYEQYF
TGCGCCAGCAGCCAGGCCGGGACTTTCAGCTCCTACGAGCAGTACTTC
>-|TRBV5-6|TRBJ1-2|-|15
CASSLVAQGSNGYTF
TGTGCCAGCAGCTTGGTGGCACAGGGTTCCAATGGCTACACCTTC
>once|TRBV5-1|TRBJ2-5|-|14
CASSFTGEGETQYF
TGCGCCAGCAGCTTCACAGGGGAGGGGGAGACCCAGTACTTC
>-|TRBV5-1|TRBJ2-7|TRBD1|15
CASSIRQGPTYEQYF
TGCGCCAGCAGCATAAGACAGGGGCCAACCTACGAGCAGTACTTC
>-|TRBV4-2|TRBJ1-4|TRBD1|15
CASSQDLGQAEKLFF
TGTGCCAGCAGCCAAGATTTAGGACAGGCAGAAAAACTGTTTTTT
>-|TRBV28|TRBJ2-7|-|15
CASTSPGGATYEQYF
TGTGCCAGCACCTCACCCGGGGGCGCGACCTACGAGCAGTACTTC
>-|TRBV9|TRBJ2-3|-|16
CASSPRGGASTDTQYF
TGTGCCAGCAGCCCCCGGGGTGGGGCAAGCACAGATACGCAGTATTTT
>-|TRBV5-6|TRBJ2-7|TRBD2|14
CASSLVQREGHQYF
TGTGCCAGCAGCTTGGTGCAGCGGGAGGGCCATCAGTACTTC
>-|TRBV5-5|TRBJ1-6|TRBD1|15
CASSFGGQGSSPLHF
TGTGCCAGCAGCTTTGGGGGACAGGGGTCCTCACCCCTCCACTTT
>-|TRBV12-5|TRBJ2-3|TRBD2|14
CASARSGSTDTQYF
TGTGCTAGTGCCCGTAGCGGGAGTACAGATACGCAGTATTTT
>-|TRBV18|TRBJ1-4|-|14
CASSLRQVDEKLFF
TGTGCCAGCTCACTGAGACAGGTGGATGAAAAACTGTTTTTT
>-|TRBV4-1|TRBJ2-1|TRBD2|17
CASSQYRLAGGYNEQFF
TGCGCCAGCAGCCAATACCGACTAGCGGGAGGTTACAATGAGCAGTTCTTC
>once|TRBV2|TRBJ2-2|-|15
CASSEGSGRTGELFF
TGTGCCAGCAGTGAAGGTTCGGGACGCACCGGGGAGCTGTTTTTT
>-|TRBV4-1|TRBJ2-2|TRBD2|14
CASSPAGGLGELFF
TGCGCCAGCAGCCCAGCGGGAGGGCTCGGGGAGCTGTTTTTT
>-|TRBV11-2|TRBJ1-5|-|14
CASSLSTGYQPQHF
TGTGCCAGCAGCTTATCGACAGGTTATCAGCCCCAGCATTTT